The entry that follows covers one TCR beta chain sequence. The CDR3 has 13 residues. V shed 8 bases and J 2 bases; nucleotides not matched to a gene: 1. CDR1 and CDR2 (germline): WNHNN, SYGVQD (reference sequence). The data were produced by immunoSEQ multiplex PCR, yet TCRdb's version contains in-frame clones alone and is incomplete. Altogether 150,000 to 200,000 clones are present, roughly 91% being singletons, with the ten largest covering approximately 1.4%. This record belongs to a study of control samples from healthy donors and cancer patients. This clonotype was sampled from a woman in her thirties in good health. The sample comprised blood. The chain couples TRBV10-1 to TRBJ2-7; 12 nucleotides line up with TRBD2. CDR3 in DNA: TGCGCCAGCTCTAGCGGGAGGGCCTACGAGCAGTACTTC. Amino acids: CASSSGRAYEQYF.